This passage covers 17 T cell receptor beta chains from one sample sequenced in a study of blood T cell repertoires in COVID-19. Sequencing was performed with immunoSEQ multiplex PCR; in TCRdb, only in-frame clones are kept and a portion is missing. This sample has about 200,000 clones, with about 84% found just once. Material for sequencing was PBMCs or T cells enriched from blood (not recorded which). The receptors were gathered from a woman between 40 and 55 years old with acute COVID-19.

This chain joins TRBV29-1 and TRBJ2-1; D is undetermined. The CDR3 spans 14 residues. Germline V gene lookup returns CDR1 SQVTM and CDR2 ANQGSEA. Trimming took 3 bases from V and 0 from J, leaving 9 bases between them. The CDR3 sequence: CSVDGRYSYNEQFF. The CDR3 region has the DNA TGCAGCGTTGATGGCAGATACTCCTACAATGAGCAGTTCTTC.

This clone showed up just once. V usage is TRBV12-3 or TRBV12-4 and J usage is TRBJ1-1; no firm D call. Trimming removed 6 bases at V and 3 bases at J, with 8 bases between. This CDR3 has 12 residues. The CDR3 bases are TGTGCCAGCAGGCCACGGGACACTGAAGCTTTCTTT. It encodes CASRPRDTEAFF.

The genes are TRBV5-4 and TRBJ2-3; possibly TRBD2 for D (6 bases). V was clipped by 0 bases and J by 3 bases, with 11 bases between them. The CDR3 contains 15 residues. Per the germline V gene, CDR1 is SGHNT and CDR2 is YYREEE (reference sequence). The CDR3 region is CASSLDGSVTDTQYF. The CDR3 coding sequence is TGTGCCAGCAGCTTGGACGGGAGTGTAACAGATACGCAGTATTTT.

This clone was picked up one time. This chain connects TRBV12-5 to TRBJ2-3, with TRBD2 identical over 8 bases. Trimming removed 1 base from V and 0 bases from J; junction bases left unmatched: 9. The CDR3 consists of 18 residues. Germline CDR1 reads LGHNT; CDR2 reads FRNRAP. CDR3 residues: CASGLGRFSSGSTDTQYF. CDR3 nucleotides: TGTGCTAGTGGTTTGGGACGCTTCTCTAGCGGGAGCACAGATACGCAGTATTTT.

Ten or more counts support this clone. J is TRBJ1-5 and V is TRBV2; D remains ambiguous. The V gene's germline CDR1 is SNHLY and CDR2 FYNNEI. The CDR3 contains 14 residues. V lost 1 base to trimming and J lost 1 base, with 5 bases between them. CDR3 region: CASSEDLSNQPQHF. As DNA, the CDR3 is TGTGCCAGCAGTGAAGACCTAAGCAATCAGCCCCAGCATTTT.

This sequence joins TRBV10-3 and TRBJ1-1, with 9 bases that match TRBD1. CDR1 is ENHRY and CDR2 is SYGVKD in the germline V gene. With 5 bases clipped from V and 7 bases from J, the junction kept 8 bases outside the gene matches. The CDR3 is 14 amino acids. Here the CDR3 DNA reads TGTGCCATCAGTTCGGGACAGGGATGGGTTGAAGCTTTCTTT. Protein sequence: CAISSGQGWVEAFF.

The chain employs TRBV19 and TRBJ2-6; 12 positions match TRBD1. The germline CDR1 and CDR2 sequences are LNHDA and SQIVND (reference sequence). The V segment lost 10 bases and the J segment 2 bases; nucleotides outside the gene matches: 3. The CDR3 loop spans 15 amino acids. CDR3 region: CATGTGGAGANVLTF. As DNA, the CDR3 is TGTGCCACCGGGACAGGGGGCGCTGGGGCCAACGTCCTGACTTTC.

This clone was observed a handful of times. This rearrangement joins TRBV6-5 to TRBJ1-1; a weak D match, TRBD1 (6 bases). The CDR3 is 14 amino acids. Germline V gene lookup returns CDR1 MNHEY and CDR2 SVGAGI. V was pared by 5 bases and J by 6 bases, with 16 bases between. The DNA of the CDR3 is TGTGCCAGCAGTCCGAGGGGACATCAGGCTGAAGCTTTCTTT. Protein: CASSPRGHQAEAFF.

The CDR3 loop reads CASSLAVGRAETQYF. CDR3 nucleotide sequence: TGTGCCAGCAGCTTAGCGGTGGGCAGGGCAGAGACCCAGTACTTC. This chain joins TRBV7-2 and TRBJ2-5; a possible D gene is TRBD1 (5 bases). Germline CDR1 is SGHTA and CDR2 is FQGNSA. The V gene lost 0 bases and the J gene lost 4 bases, with 12 bases spanning the gap. The CDR3 spans 15 residues.

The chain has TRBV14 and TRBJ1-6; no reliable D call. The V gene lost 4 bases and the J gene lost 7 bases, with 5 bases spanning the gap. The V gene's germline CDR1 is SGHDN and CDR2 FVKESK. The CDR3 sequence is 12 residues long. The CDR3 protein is CASSLPNSPLHF. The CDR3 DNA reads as TGTGCCAGCAGCCTCCCAAATTCACCCCTCCACTTT.

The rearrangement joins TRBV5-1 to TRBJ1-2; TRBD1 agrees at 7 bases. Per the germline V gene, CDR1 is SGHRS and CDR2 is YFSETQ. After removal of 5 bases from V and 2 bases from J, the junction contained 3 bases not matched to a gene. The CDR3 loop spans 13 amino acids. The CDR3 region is CASSQQGNYGYTF. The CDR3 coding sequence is TGCGCCAGCAGTCAACAGGGGAACTATGGCTACACCTTC.

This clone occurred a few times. This CDR3 is CASRRTGPNTGELFF. DNA for the CDR3: TGTGCCAGCAGAAGGACAGGACCGAACACCGGGGAGCTGTTTTTT. The rearrangement uses TRBV5-4 and TRBJ2-2; TRBD1 agrees at 7 bases. From germline, CDR1 is SGHNT and CDR2 YYREEE (reference sequence). This CDR3 has 15 residues. The V and J ends lost 5 bases and 0 bases, in that order; junction bases with no gene match: 4.

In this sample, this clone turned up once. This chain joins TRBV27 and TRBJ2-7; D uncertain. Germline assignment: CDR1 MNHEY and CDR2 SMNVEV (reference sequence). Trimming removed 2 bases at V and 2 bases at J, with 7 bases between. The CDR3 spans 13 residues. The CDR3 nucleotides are TGTGCCAGCAGTTTAGACACCCCCTACGAGCAGTACTTC. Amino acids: CASSLDTPYEQYF.

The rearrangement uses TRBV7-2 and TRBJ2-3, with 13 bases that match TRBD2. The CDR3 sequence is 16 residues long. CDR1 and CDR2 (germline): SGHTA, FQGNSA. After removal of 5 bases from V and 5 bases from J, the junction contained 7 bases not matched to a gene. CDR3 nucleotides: TGTGCCAGCAGCCCGGGACTAGCGGGGTGGGGAGATACGCAGTATTTT. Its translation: CASSPGLAGWGDTQYF. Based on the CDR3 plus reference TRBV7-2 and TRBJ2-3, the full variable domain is GAGVSQSPSNKVTEKGKDVELRCDPISGHTALYWYRQSLGQGLEFLIYFQGNSAPDKSGLPSDRFSAERTGGSVSTLTIQRTQQEDSAVYLCASSPGLAGWGDTQYFGPGTRLTVL.

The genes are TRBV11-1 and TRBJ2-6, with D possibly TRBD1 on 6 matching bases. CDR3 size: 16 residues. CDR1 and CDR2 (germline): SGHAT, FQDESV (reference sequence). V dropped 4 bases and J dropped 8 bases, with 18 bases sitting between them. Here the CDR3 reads CASSYLRGRGTNVLTF. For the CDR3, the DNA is TGTGCCAGCAGCTATCTAAGGGGAAGGGGGACCAACGTCCTGACTTTC.

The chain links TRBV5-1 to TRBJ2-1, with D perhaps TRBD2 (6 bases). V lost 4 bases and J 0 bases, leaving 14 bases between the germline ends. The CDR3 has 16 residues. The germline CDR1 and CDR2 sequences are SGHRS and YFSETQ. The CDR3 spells CASSSTSPSSYNEQFF. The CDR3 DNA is TGCGCCAGCAGCAGTACTAGCCCCAGCTCCTACAATGAGCAGTTCTTC.

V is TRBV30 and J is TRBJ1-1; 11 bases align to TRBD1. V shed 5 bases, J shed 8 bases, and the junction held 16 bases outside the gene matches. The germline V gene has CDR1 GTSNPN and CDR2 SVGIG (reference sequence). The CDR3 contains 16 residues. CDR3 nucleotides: TGTGCCTGGGCTTCCGGGACAGGGGGGGTAGGTAGGGAAGCTTTCTTT. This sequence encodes CAWASGTGGVGREAFF. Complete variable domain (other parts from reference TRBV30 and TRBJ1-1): SQTIHQWPATLVQPVGSPLSLECTVEGTSNPNLYWYRQAAGRGLQLLFYSVGIGQISSEVPQNLSASRPQDRQFILSSKKLLLSDSGFYLCAWASGTGGVGREAFFGQGTRLTVV.